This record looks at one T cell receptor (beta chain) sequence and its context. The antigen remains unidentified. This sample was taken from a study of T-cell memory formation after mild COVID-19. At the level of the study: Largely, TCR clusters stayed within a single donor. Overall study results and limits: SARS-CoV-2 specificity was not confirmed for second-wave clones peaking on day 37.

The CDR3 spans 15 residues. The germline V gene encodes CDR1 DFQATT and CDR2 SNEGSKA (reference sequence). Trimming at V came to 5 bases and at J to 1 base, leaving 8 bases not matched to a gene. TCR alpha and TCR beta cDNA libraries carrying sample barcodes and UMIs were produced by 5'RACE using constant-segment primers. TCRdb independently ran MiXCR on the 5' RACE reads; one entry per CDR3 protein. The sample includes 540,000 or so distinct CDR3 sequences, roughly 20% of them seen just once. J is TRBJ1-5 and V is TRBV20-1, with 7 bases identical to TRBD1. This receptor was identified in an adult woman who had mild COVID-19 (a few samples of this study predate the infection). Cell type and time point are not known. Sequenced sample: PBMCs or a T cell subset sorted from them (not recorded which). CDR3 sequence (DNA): TGCAGTGCTTTAAATAACAGGGGAAGCAATCAGCCCCAGCATTTT. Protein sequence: CSALNNRGSNQPQHF.